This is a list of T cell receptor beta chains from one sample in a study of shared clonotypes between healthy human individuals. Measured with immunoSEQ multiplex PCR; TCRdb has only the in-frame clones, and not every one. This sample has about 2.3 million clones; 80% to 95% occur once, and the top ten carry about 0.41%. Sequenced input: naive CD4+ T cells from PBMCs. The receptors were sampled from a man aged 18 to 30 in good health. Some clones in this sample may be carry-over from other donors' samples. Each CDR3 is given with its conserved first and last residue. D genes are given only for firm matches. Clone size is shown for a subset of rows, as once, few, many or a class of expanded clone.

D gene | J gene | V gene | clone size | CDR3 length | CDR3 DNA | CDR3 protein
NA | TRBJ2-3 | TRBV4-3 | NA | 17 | TGCGCCAGCAGCCAAGATCGGAGGGGCGGATCCACAGATACGCAGTATTTT | CASSQDRRGGSTDTQYF
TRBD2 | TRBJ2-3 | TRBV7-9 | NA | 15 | TGTGCCAGCAACGGTCTAGCGGGAGTTGCAGATACGCAGTATTTT | CASNGLAGVADTQYF
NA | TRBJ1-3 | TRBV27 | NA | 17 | TGTGCCAGCAGTTTCAGCCCGGCGGGGGCGTCTGGAAACACCATATATTTT | CASSFSPAGASGNTIYF
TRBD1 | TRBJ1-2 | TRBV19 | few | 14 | TGTGCCAGTAGTATCGGGACAGGGCACTATGGCTACACCTTC | CASSIGTGHYGYTF
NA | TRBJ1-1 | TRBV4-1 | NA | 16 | TGCGCCAGCAGCCACACTTTGCCAAGAAGGGGTGCTGAAGCTTTCTTT | CASSHTLPRRGAEAFF
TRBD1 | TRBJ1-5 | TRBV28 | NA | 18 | TGTGCCAGCAGTCCCACCTCCGGGACAGGGGGGGCTGCAAGGCCCCAGCATTTT | CASSPTSGTGGAARPQHF
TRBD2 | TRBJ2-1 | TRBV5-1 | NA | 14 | TGCGCCAGCAGCTTTAGGCGCGGGAGAGATGAGCAGTTCTTC | CASSFRRGRDEQFF
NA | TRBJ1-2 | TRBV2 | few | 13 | TGTGCCAGCAGCCTCGACGGGAATGGCTTCCATACCTTC | CASSLDGNGFHTF
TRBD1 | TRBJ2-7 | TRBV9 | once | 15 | TGTGCCAGCACCAAGGGGGCTTCCGACTCCTACGAGCAGTACTTC | CASTKGASDSYEQYF
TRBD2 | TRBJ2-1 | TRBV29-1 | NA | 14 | TGCAGCGTCGACACTAGCGGGAGTTACAATGAGCAGTTCTTC | CSVDTSGSYNEQFF
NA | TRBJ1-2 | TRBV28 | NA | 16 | TGTGCCAGCAGTCGAACTCGCATTGAGCGAGCCCTTAAGGACACCTTC | CASSRTRIERALKDTF
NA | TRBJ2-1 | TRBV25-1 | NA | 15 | TGTGCCAGCAGTCGGTGGGGGGCCGCTTACAATGAGCAGTTCTTC | CASSRWGAAYNEQFF
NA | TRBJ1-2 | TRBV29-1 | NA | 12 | TGCAGCGTTTACAGGGTACGCTATGGCTACACCTTC | CSVYRVRYGYTF
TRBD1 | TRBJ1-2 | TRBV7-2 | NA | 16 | TGTGCCAGCATTAACACAGGGGACCCCGAAACGGGCGGCTACACCTTC | CASINTGDPETGGYTF
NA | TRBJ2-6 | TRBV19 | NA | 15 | TGTGCCACCCTGGGAGGGGGAACCGGGGCCAACGTCCTGACTTTC | CATLGGGTGANVLTF
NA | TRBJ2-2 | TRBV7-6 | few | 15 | TGTGCCAGCAGCTTCGGGACACCGAACACCGGGGAGCTGTTTTTT | CASSFGTPNTGELFF
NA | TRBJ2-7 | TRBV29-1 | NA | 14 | TGCAGCGTATTAGACCCGAGTAGGTCTAACGAGCAGTACTTC | CSVLDPSRSNEQYF
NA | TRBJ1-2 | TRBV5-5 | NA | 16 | TGTGCCAGCAGCTTGGAGCCCAGGCTTACTAACTATGGCTACACCTTC | CASSLEPRLTNYGYTF
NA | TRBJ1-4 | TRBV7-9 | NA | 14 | TGTGCCAGCAGCTTAGTCGGGGCTAATGAAAAACTGTTTTTT | CASSLVGANEKLFF
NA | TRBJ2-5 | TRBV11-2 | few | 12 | TGTGCCAGCAGCTTAGCAGGGGAGACCCAGTACTTC | CASSLAGETQYF
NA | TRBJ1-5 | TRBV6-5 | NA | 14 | TGTGCCAGCAGTTACGTGGCAGGGAATCAGCCCCAGCATTTT | CASSYVAGNQPQHF
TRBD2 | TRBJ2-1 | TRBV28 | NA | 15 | TGTGCCAGCAGCCCCGGGACTAGCGGTTACAATGAGCAGTTCTTC | CASSPGTSGYNEQFF
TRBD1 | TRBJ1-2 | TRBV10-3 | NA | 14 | TGTGCCATCAGTGACCAGGGGGGGGTTTATGGCTACACCTTC | CAISDQGGVYGYTF
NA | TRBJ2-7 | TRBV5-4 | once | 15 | TGTGCCAGCAGCTTGGTGGGCGGGACGATATACGAGCAGTACTTC | CASSLVGGTIYEQYF
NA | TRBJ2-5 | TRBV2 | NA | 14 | TGTGCCAGCAGTGAAGTGCGGGCGCAGGAGACCCAGTACTTC | CASSEVRAQETQYF
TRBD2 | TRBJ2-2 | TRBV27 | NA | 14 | TGTGCCAGCAGTGTAGCGGGAGTCGTCGGGGAGCTGTTTTTT | CASSVAGVVGELFF
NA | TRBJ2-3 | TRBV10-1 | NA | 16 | TGCGCCAGCAGTGAAGGACAGTTGACAGGTAGACATACGCAGTATTTT | CASSEGQLTGRHTQYF